The 29 T cell receptor beta chains below come from one sample, sequenced in a study of cytomegalovirus exposure and HLA in healthy donors. Data came from immunoSEQ multiplex PCR; TCRdb stores just in-frame clones and leaves some out. The sample yields around 180,000 clones, about 82% seen once. Sequenced material: PBMCs. The source of these receptors is a woman under 30 in good health and CMV-seronegative.

The rearrangement joins TRBV4-1 to TRBJ2-2; 8 nucleotides match TRBD1. From germline, CDR1 is MGHRA and CDR2 YSYEKL. CDR3 size: 15 residues. The V segment lost 1 base and the J segment 7 bases; nucleotides outside the gene matches: 5. The CDR3 sequence is CASSQGQGAGGELFF. CDR3 bases: TGCGCCAGCAGCCAAGGCCAGGGGGCTGGCGGGGAGCTGTTTTTT.

V is TRBV19 and J is TRBJ2-1, with 11 positions matching TRBD2. The CDR3 is 15 residues long. The V segment lost 3 bases and the J segment 5 bases; nucleotides outside the gene matches: 3. CDR1 and CDR2 from the germline V gene are LNHDA and SQIVND (reference sequence). CDR3 sequence: CASSISGGAHNEQFF. The DNA for the CDR3 is TGTGCCAGTAGTATTAGCGGGGGGGCCCACAATGAGCAGTTCTTC.

This clone turned up a few times. J is TRBJ1-1 and V is TRBV7-2, with D possibly TRBD1 on 5 matching bases. Trimming removed 2 bases at V and 1 base at J, with 11 bases between. The CDR3 is made up of 15 amino acids. Germline-derived CDR1 and CDR2 are SGHTA and FQGNSA. CDR3 nucleotide sequence: TGTGCCAGCAGCTTATCAGGGAAGAGGAACACTGAAGCTTTCTTT. Its protein is CASSLSGKRNTEAFF.

The V gene is TRBV20-1, the J gene TRBJ2-7; D unclear. Germline CDR1 and CDR2: DFQATT and SNEGSKA (reference sequence). Trimming cost V 4 bases and J 3 bases, with 7 bases left between them. The CDR3 totals 11 residues. CDR3 region: CSATQYYEQYF. For the CDR3, the DNA is TGCAGTGCTACACAGTACTACGAGCAGTACTTC.

This rearrangement joins TRBV29-1 to TRBJ1-2; TRBD1 might be the D (5 bases). Germline V gene data show CDR1 as SQVTM and CDR2 as ANQGSEA. V was trimmed by 2 bases and J by 4 bases, leaving 11 bases between them. This CDR3 has 13 residues. The CDR3 nucleotides are TGCAGCGTTGAACCCCGGCAGGGCTATGGCTACACCTTC. Protein product: CSVEPRQGYGYTF. The complete variable domain, with remaining parts taken from reference TRBV29-1 and TRBJ1-2, reads SAVISQKPSRDICQRGTSLTIQCQVDSQVTMMFWYRQQPGQSLTLIATANQGSEATYESGFVIDKFPISRPNLTFSTLTVSNMSPEDSSIYLCSVEPRQGYGYTFGSGTRLTVV.

V usage is TRBV19 and J usage is TRBJ1-5; the D is unclear. This CDR3 spans 14 amino acids. Trimming shortened V by 3 bases and J by 6 bases, and 12 bases separated the two germline ends. Germline V gene sequence: CDR1 LNHDA, CDR2 SQIVND (reference sequence). Here the CDR3 DNA reads TGTGCCAGTAGTATTCAGCGTAATGGTCAGCCCCAGCATTTT. Its translation is CASSIQRNGQPQHF.

The chain employs TRBV11-2 and TRBJ1-5; D may be TRBD1 (5 bases). The germline CDR1 and CDR2 sequences are SGHAT and FQNNGV. The CDR3 runs 15 residues. Between the trimmed V and J ends, which lost 1 base and 1 base, there was a span of 8 bases. In DNA, the CDR3 is TGTGCCAGCAGCTTAGGGGCAGGGAGCAATCAGCCCCAGCATTTT. Amino acids: CASSLGAGSNQPQHF.

V and J are TRBV4-1 and TRBJ1-1; possible D gene TRBD1, 6 bases. The germline CDR1 and CDR2 sequences are MGHRA and YSYEKL. Trimming removed 0 bases at V and 5 bases at J, with 10 bases between. The CDR3 covers 14 residues. CDR3 residues: CASSQDGRGTEAFF. The CDR3 DNA sequence: TGCGCCAGCAGCCAAGATGGTAGGGGGACTGAAGCTTTCTTT.

The chain couples TRBV27 to TRBJ1-2, with 9 nucleotides matching TRBD1. With 2 bases clipped from V and 5 bases from J, the junction kept 3 bases outside the gene matches. In germline, CDR1 is MNHEY, CDR2 SMNVEV (reference sequence). CDR3 length: 14 amino acids. The CDR3: CASSLGTGTYGYTF. CDR3 in DNA: TGTGCCAGCAGTTTAGGGACAGGGACGTATGGCTACACCTTC.

The CDR3 here is CASSLGTSGGYNEQFF. DNA of the CDR3: TGTGCCAGCAGCTTAGGGACTAGCGGGGGGTACAATGAGCAGTTCTTC. The chain combines TRBV5-4 with TRBJ2-1, with 15 bases identical to TRBD2. Germline values: CDR1 SGHNT, CDR2 YYREEE (reference sequence). V gave up 2 bases and J gave up 4 bases; unmatched junction bases: 1. This CDR3 has 16 residues.

This rearrangement joins TRBV5-4 to TRBJ2-7; no reliable D call. The CDR3 is 14 amino acids. The germline V gene has CDR1 SGHNT and CDR2 YYREEE (reference sequence). Trimming took off 1 base at V and 2 bases at J, with 10 bases between the two ends. CDR3 sequence: CASSLREKTYEQYF. CDR3 DNA: TGTGCCAGCAGCTTGCGCGAGAAAACCTACGAGCAGTACTTC. Variable domain in full (rest from reference TRBV5-4 and TRBJ2-7): ETGVTQSPTHLIKTRGQQVTLRCSSQSGHNTVSWYQQALGQGPQFIFQYYREEENGRGNFPPRFSGLQFPNYSSELNVNALELDDSALYLCASSLREKTYEQYFGPGTRLTVT.

This chain joins TRBV9 and TRBJ2-7, with 13 bases matching TRBD2. Germline V CDR1 and CDR2: SGDLS, YYNGEE. The CDR3 sequence is 16 residues long. V dropped 3 bases and J dropped 0; count of bases not matched to a gene: 3. CDR3: CASSAGTSGDSYEQYF. DNA of the CDR3: TGTGCCAGCAGCGCCGGGACTAGCGGGGACTCCTACGAGCAGTACTTC. Combining the CDR3 with reference TRBV9 and TRBJ2-7 gives the whole variable domain DSGVTQTPKHLITATGQRVTLRCSPRSGDLSVYWYQQSLDQGLQFLIQYYNGEERAKGNILERFSAQQFPDLHSELNLSSLELGDSALYFCASSAGTSGDSYEQYFGPGTRLTVT.

This clone was recorded a few times. The chain has TRBV19 and TRBJ2-7, with D uncertain. Trimming removed 7 bases from V and 8 bases from J, with 9 bases in between. Germline CDR1 reads LNHDA; CDR2 reads SQIVND (reference sequence). The CDR3 runs 10 residues. CDR3 sequence (DNA): TGTGCCAGTACCCCCTTCCAGCAGTACTTC. Translation gives CASTPFQQYF.

The rearrangement joins TRBV11-2 to TRBJ2-7; 8 positions agree with TRBD1. CDR3 length: 15 residues. Germline CDR1 is SGHAT and CDR2 is FQNNGV. The V gene end was trimmed by 2 bases and the J gene end by 0 bases; junction bases not matched to a gene: 3. For the CDR3, the DNA is TGTGCCAGCAGCTTAAGGACAGGGAGCTCCTACGAGCAGTACTTC. Translating it yields CASSLRTGSSYEQYF. The variable domain in full, completed from reference TRBV11-2 and TRBJ2-7, reads EAGVAQSPRYKIIEKRQSVAFWCNPISGHATLYWYQQILGQGPKLLIQFQNNGVVDDSQLPKDRFSAERLKGVDSTLKIQPAKLEDSAVYLCASSLRTGSSYEQYFGPGTRLTVT.

This clone showed up just a few times. This chain uses TRBV7-9 with TRBJ2-7, with TRBD2 identical over 10 bases. The germline CDR1 and CDR2 sequences are SEHNR and FQNEAQ (reference sequence). Trimming at V came to 1 base and at J to 5 bases, leaving 8 bases not matched to a gene. The CDR3 is 16 residues long. DNA of the CDR3: TGTGCCAGCAGCTTAGGAGTGGGTAGCGGGAGGAACGAGCAGTACTTC. Its protein is CASSLGVGSGRNEQYF.

The genes are TRBV6-5 and TRBJ1-1; D gene unclear. The CDR3 is 15 residues long. Trimming cost V 2 bases and J 12 bases, with 22 bases left between them. Germline V gives CDR1 MNHEY, CDR2 SVGAGI. The CDR3 protein is CASSYIGPAGMGSFF. In nucleotides, the CDR3 is TGTGCCAGCAGTTACATTGGGCCAGCGGGAATGGGATCTTTCTTT.

Concerning this clone: The junction and the germline gene differ at one end; a read error may be behind it. The CDR3 loop reads CASSLMNTEELFF. The CDR3 nucleotides read TGTGCCAGCAGTTTAATGAACACCGAGGAGCTGTTTTTT. The chain combines TRBV27 with TRBJ2-2, with D unresolved. Germline-derived CDR1 and CDR2 are MNHEY and SMNVEV (reference sequence). CDR3 length: 13 amino acids.

The genes are TRBV9 and TRBJ1-1, with unresolved D. The V end was cut by 4 bases, the J end by 0 bases, with 7 bases between. The CDR3 is 13 amino acids. Germline V gives CDR1 SGDLS, CDR2 YYNGEE. Written as DNA, the CDR3 is TGTGCCAGCAGCTTTTACATGAACACTGAAGCTTTCTTT. It yields the protein CASSFYMNTEAFF.

This chain joins TRBV14 and TRBJ2-5; TRBD1 matches at 7 bases. This CDR3 contains 15 residues. The germline V gene encodes CDR1 SGHDN and CDR2 FVKESK. After removal of 3 bases from V and 2 bases from J, the junction contained 6 bases not matched to a gene. CDR3 sequence: CASSHLLDRQETQYF. CDR3 in DNA: TGTGCCAGCAGCCACCTACTGGACAGGCAAGAGACCCAGTACTTC. Using reference TRBV14 and TRBJ2-5 for the parts outside the CDR3, the full variable domain is EAGVTQFPSHSVIEKGQTVTLRCDPISGHDNLYWYRRVMGKEIKFLLHFVKESKQDESGMPNNRFLAERTGGTYSTLKVQPAELEDSGVYFCASSHLLDRQETQYFGPGTRLLVL.

The table lists this clone with a few counts. The chain links TRBV2 to TRBJ2-4; a weak D match, TRBD1 (7 bases). V lost 5 bases and J lost 3, with 8 bases in between. Germline assignment: CDR1 SNHLY and CDR2 FYNNEI. The CDR3 sequence is 13 residues long. CDR3 amino acids: CASSQGGKNIQYF. CDR3 bases: TGTGCCAGCAGTCAGGGGGGCAAAAACATTCAGTACTTC.

The V gene is TRBV18, the J gene TRBJ1-3, with a tentative D call TRBD1 (5 bases). The CDR3 is made up of 15 amino acids. Germline V gives CDR1 KGHSH, CDR2 LQKENI. The V end lost 3 bases, the J end lost 4 bases, and 13 bases lay between the germline ends. DNA of the CDR3: TGTGCCAGCTCACCCAGGGAAACCGCCGGAAACACCATATATTTT. It translates to CASSPRETAGNTIYF.

The V gene is TRBV7-2, the J gene TRBJ1-1; D may be TRBD1 (5 bases). V was clipped by 5 bases and J by 4 bases, with 14 bases between them. Germline V gene lookup returns CDR1 SGHTA and CDR2 FQGNSA. The CDR3 totals 14 residues. The CDR3 loop reads CASSPRGVGTEAFF. DNA of the CDR3: TGTGCCAGCAGCCCCCGGGGGGTAGGCACTGAAGCTTTCTTT.

The chain carries TRBV6-6 and TRBJ1-1, with unresolved D. The CDR3 extends over 12 amino acids. Germline values: CDR1 MNHNY, CDR2 SVGAGI (reference sequence). The germline V and J ends were trimmed by 5 bases and 5 bases, with 9 bases remaining between them. Here the CDR3 DNA reads TGTGCCAGCAGTCACGGGGTTACTGAAGCTTTCTTT. It yields the protein CASSHGVTEAFF.

The chain joins TRBV5-1 to TRBJ1-1; D not certain. V gave up 4 bases and J gave up 0 bases, with 10 bases separating them. The CDR3 is made up of 14 amino acids. CDR1 is SGHRS, CDR2 YFSETQ, per germline. The CDR3 region is CASSDVGMNTEAFF. The CDR3 DNA is TGCGCCAGCAGCGACGTGGGCATGAACACTGAAGCTTTCTTT.

This clone was picked up one time. This chain joins TRBV2 and TRBJ2-7; 9 bases map to TRBD1. This CDR3 contains 14 residues. V dropped 4 bases and J dropped 4; count of bases not matched to a gene: 5. CDR1 SNHLY and CDR2 FYNNEI come from the germline V gene. The CDR3 is CASSGTGGAYEQYF. CDR3 coding DNA: TGTGCCAGCAGTGGAACAGGGGGCGCGTACGAGCAGTACTTC.

V gene TRBV6-4 combines with J gene TRBJ1-6, with D maybe TRBD1 (5 bases). The CDR3 totals 15 residues. Germline V gives CDR1 MRHNA, CDR2 SNTAGT. The V and J ends lost 2 bases and 5 bases respectively, with 10 bases between them. In DNA form, the CDR3 reads TGTGCCAGCAGTGACCGGCCAGGGAATAATTCACCCCTCCACTTT. It specifies CASSDRPGNNSPLHF.

The V and J genes are TRBV6-1 and TRBJ1-3; D unclear. Germline V gene sequence: CDR1 MNHNS, CDR2 SASEGT. The CDR3 totals 15 residues. V was pared by 0 bases and J by 0 bases, with 6 bases between. DNA for the CDR3: TGTGCCAGCAGTGAAGCTGCGATCTCTGGAAACACCATATATTTT. Translated, it gives CASSEAAISGNTIYF.

V usage is TRBV5-1 and J usage is TRBJ1-1; 8 bases match TRBD1. Germline CDR1 and CDR2: SGHRS and YFSETQ. The trim removed 1 base at V and 3 bases at J, leaving 5 bases unmatched. The CDR3 runs 15 residues. The CDR3 bases are TGCGCCAGCAGCTTGAGGCAGGGGGCTCACACTGAAGCTTTCTTT. It encodes CASSLRQGAHTEAFF.

This clone was seen a few times. The chain recombines TRBV7-2 with TRBJ2-7; no clear D gene. This CDR3 has 13 amino acids. Germline V gene data show CDR1 as SGHTA and CDR2 as FQGNSA. Trimming removed 5 bases from V and 1 base from J, with 9 bases in between. Here the CDR3 reads CASSLEVSYEQYF. DNA of the CDR3: TGTGCCAGCAGCCTCGAGGTGTCCTACGAGCAGTACTTC.